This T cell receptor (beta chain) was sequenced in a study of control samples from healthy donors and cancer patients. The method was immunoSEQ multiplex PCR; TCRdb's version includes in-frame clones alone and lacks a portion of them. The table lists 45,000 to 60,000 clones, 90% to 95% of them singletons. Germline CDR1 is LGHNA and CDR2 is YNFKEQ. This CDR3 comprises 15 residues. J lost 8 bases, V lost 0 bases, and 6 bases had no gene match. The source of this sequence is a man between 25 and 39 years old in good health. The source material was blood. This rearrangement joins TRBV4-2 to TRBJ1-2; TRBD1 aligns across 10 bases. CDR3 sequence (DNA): TGTGCCAGCAGCCAAGACATCCGGGACAGGGGAGGCTACACCTTC. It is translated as CASSQDIRDRGGYTF.